The 12 T cell receptor beta chains below come from one sample, sequenced in a study of T-cell reconstitution after alpha-beta-depleted transplantation in children. Unique molecular identifiers were used to barcode this TCRbeta library. MiXCR was run by TCRdb on the PCR reads, yielding one entry per CDR3 protein. The data hold 350,000 to 450,000 distinct CDR3 sequences, with roughly 22% observed a single time. The source material was PBMCs from the stem cell graft donor, sampled from the stem cell graft. The receptors derive from a human donor who donated a stem cell graft to a child with acute myeloid leukemia.

This clonotype was seen at least ten times. This sequence joins TRBV11-2 and TRBJ2-1; the D gene is possibly TRBD1 (5 bases). The CDR3 is 15 amino acids. Germline V CDR1 and CDR2: SGHAT, FQNNGV. Deletions cut 4 bases from V and 7 bases from J, with 17 bases between. The CDR3 loop is CASSSDSQSGNEQFF. In DNA, the CDR3 is TGTGCCAGCAGCTCAGACAGCCAGTCTGGGAATGAGCAGTTCTTC.

There are a few counts of this clonotype. V usage is TRBV11-2 and J usage is TRBJ2-1; 10 positions agree with TRBD2. This CDR3 is 15 amino acids long. V trimming: 5 bases; J trimming: 7 bases; junction bases outside the gene matches: 8. CDR1 and CDR2 from the germline V gene are SGHAT and FQNNGV. Here the CDR3 reads CASSESGRATNEQFF. For the CDR3, the DNA is TGTGCCAGCAGCGAGAGCGGGAGGGCCACTAATGAGCAGTTCTTC.

The gene calls are TRBV7-2 and TRBJ1-4, with 7 bases identical to TRBD1. Germline values: CDR1 SGHTA, CDR2 FQGNSA. This CDR3 region has 16 residues. J gave up 3 bases and V 2 bases, and 6 bases lay outside the gene matches. The CDR3 coding sequence is TGTGCCAGCAGCTTATTCCTAGGGACAGCTAATGAAAAACTGTTTTTT. Translation gives CASSLFLGTANEKLFF.

The rearrangement joins TRBV13 to TRBJ2-1; TRBD2 matches 14 bases. The germline V gene encodes CDR1 PRHDT and CDR2 FYEKMQ (reference sequence). This CDR3 is built from 15 residues. V lost 3 bases and J lost 8; bases outside the gene matches: 3. CDR3 loop: CASSLTSGRAYEQFF. CDR3 bases: TGTGCCAGCAGCTTGACTAGCGGGAGGGCCTATGAGCAGTTCTTC.

This clonotype was counted a few times. The V and J genes are TRBV28 and TRBJ1-1, with D unresolved. The CDR3 runs 14 residues. V was trimmed by 1 base and J by 2 bases, leaving 8 bases between them. Germline CDR1 is MDHEN and CDR2 is SYDVKM. The CDR3 nucleotides are TGTGCCAGCAGTTTATACGGCAGTAACACTGAAGCTTTCTTT. Translated, it gives CASSLYGSNTEAFF.

This clonotype was detected only a few times. The genes are TRBV12-3 or TRBV12-4 and TRBJ1-4; D call uncertain. Trimming shortened V by 7 bases and J by 7 bases, and 7 bases separated the two germline ends. The CDR3 loop spans 11 amino acids. CDR3 DNA sequence: TGTGCCAGCACCCTCGGTGAAAAACTGTTTTTT. It translates to CASTLGEKLFF.

This sequence joins TRBV15 and TRBJ2-7, with a weak D call TRBD2 (5 bases). The CDR3 is 15 amino acids. Trimming pared 3 bases from V and 4 bases from J, leaving 16 bases between. The germline V gene encodes CDR1 LNHNV and CDR2 YYDKDF (reference sequence). The CDR3 DNA reads TGTGCCACCAGCAGTGAGGCTAGCCCTAATTACGAGCAGTACTTC. This codes for CATSSEASPNYEQYF.

In this sample, this clonotype turned up many times. This sequence joins TRBV12-3 or TRBV12-4 and TRBJ2-2, with 7 bases identical to TRBD2. The CDR3 runs 17 residues. V lost 2 bases and J lost 4; bases outside the gene matches: 10. DNA for the CDR3: TGTGCCAGCAGTTTACCCCCCGCGGCTAGCGGCACCGGGGAGCTGTTTTTT. This codes for CASSLPPAASGTGELFF.

The V and J genes are TRBV4-3 and TRBJ2-2, with 7 bases identical to TRBD1. V shed 0 bases, J shed 5 bases, and the junction held 3 bases outside the gene matches. The CDR3 covers 15 residues. The V gene's germline CDR1 is LGHNA and CDR2 YSLEER. The CDR3 coding sequence is TGCGCCAGCAGCCAAGAAGGGGGCGGGACCGGGGAGCTGTTTTTT. It encodes CASSQEGGGTGELFF.

This clonotype has just a few counts. The J gene is TRBJ2-5, the V gene TRBV5-5, with 12 nucleotides matching TRBD1. CDR3 length equals 16 residues. The germline V gene has CDR1 SGHKS and CDR2 YYEKEE (reference sequence). Trimming cost V 4 bases and J 5 bases; bases outside gene matches: 9. CDR3 coding DNA: TGTGCCAGCAGCACCCCGGGACAGGGGGCCTTCGAGACCCAGTACTTC. This encodes CASSTPGQGAFETQYF.

This chain uses TRBV20-1 with TRBJ2-3; 8 nucleotides align to TRBD2. J was trimmed by 9 bases and V by 3 bases; bases with no gene match: 20. The CDR3 contains 17 residues. Germline CDR1 reads DFQATT; CDR2 reads SNEGSKA (reference sequence). Here the CDR3 DNA reads TGCAGTGCTAGCCCGCCTGGGCTGGGAGCGGGAGACATGACGCAGTATTTT. Its protein product is CSASPPGLGAGDMTQYF.

The V gene is TRBV5-1, the J gene TRBJ2-2; TRBD1 might be the D (6 bases). Germline V gives CDR1 SGHRS, CDR2 YFSETQ. The CDR3 extends over 16 amino acids. Trimming took off 4 bases at V and 0 bases at J, with 13 bases between the two ends. The CDR3 loop reads CASSPRDNANTGELFF. CDR3 coding DNA: TGCGCCAGCAGCCCCCGGGACAACGCGAACACCGGGGAGCTGTTTTTT. The complete variable domain, with remaining parts taken from reference TRBV5-1 and TRBJ2-2, reads KAGVTQTPRYLIKTRGQQVTLSCSPISGHRSVSWYQQTPGQGLQFLFEYFSETQRNKGNFPGRFSGRQFSNSRSEMNVSTLELGDSALYLCASSPRDNANTGELFFGEGSRLTVL.